This TCR beta chain was identified during a study of T cells in tuberculosis. V lost 4 bases and J lost 6; bases outside the gene matches: 3. This CDR3 is built from 14 residues. Germline-derived CDR1 and CDR2 are SEHNR and FQNEAQ (reference sequence). Sequenced by immunoSEQ multiplex PCR; TCRdb stores in-frame clones only, minus some. This table has 33,000 or so clones, nearly 95% appearing once. The sequencing input was PBMCs. This sequence originates from a donor between 10 and 35 years old with latent tuberculosis or without tuberculosis infection. The V and J genes are TRBV7-9 and TRBJ1-4, with 9 bases matching TRBD1. CDR3 coding DNA: TGTGCCAGCAGCTCGGGACAGGGCTATGAAAAACTGTTTTTT. The encoded protein is CASSSGQGYEKLFF.